The rows below give T cell receptor beta chains drawn from one sample of a study of cytomegalovirus exposure and HLA in healthy donors. The table came from immunoSEQ multiplex PCR; TCRdb's copy has only in-frame clones and leaves some out. In the table there are 110,000 to 150,000 clones, around 70% of which are singletons. The source material was PBMCs. The receptor source for this set is a woman aged 55 to 70 in good health and CMV-seropositive. Each CDR3 is given with its conserved first and last residue. D genes are given only for firm matches. Only part of the rows carry a size: once, few, many, or a class if the clone is expanded.

size | J | V | D | CDR3 | DNA
- | TRBJ2-1 | TRBV28 | - | CASGLAYHNEQFF | TGTGCCAGTGGACTCGCGTACCACAATGAGCAGTTCTTC
few | TRBJ2-3 | TRBV5-4 | TRBD1 | CASSSQQGAKDTQYF | TGTGCCAGCAGCTCTCAACAGGGGGCTAAAGATACGCAGTATTTT
- | TRBJ2-7 | TRBV19 | TRBD1 | CASSSAGTDSYEQYF | TGTGCCAGTAGTTCCGCCGGGACAGATTCCTACGAGCAGTACTTC
- | TRBJ2-7 | TRBV9 | - | CASGRVEGHEQYF | TGTGCCAGCGGCCGGGTTGAGGGCCACGAGCAGTACTTC
- | TRBJ2-1 | TRBV14 | - | CASSQPGLGEQFF | TGTGCCAGCAGCCAACCAGGGTTGGGAGAGCAGTTCTTC
few | TRBJ1-5 | TRBV28 | - | CASSFIEINQPQHF | TGTGCCAGCAGTTTTATAGAAATCAATCAGCCCCAGCATTTT
- | TRBJ1-5 | TRBV18 | TRBD1 | CASSPDRGLQPQHF | TGTGCCAGCTCACCGGACAGGGGGCTACAGCCCCAGCATTTT
- | TRBJ2-1 | TRBV28 | - | CASSLGGAPPNEQFF | TGTGCCAGCAGCCTCGGAGGGGCGCCCCCGAATGAGCAGTTCTTC
once | TRBJ2-3 | TRBV19 | - | CASSIGAGDTDTQYF | TGTGCCAGTAGTATTGGGGCAGGGGACACAGATACGCAGTATTTT
- | TRBJ1-2 | TRBV6-5 | - | CASSYQIHNYGYTF | TGTGCCAGCAGTTACCAAATACATAACTATGGCTACACCTTC
- | TRBJ2-7 | TRBV15 | TRBD2 | CATSRDGGGSTYEQYF | TGTGCCACCAGCAGAGATGGGGGGGGAAGTACCTACGAGCAGTACTTC
- | TRBJ2-2 | TRBV2 | - | CASSQQGSNTGELFF | TGTGCCAGCAGTCAACAGGGCTCGAACACCGGGGAGCTGTTTTTT
- | TRBJ1-6 | TRBV5-1 | TRBD1 | CASSPGTGNSPLHF | TGCGCCAGCAGCCCCGGGACAGGCAATTCACCCCTCCACTTT
- | TRBJ2-2 | TRBV5-4 | TRBD2 | CASSRTSGRDTGELFF | TGTGCCAGCAGCCGTACTAGCGGGAGGGACACCGGGGAGCTGTTTTTT
- | TRBJ1-1 | TRBV19 | TRBD1 | CASSTSGTGSTEAFF | TGTGCCAGTAGTACCTCCGGGACAGGGAGCACTGAAGCTTTCTTT
few | TRBJ1-5 | TRBV6-1 | - | CASTLGRTDQPQHF | TGTGCCAGCACTTTGGGCCGTACTGATCAGCCCCAGCATTTT
- | TRBJ2-2 | TRBV4-1 | - | CASSQEYGELFF | TGCGCCAGCAGCCAAGAGTACGGGGAGCTGTTTTTT
once | TRBJ2-2 | TRBV5-1 | TRBD2 | CASTKSGGLAVNTGELFF | TGCGCCAGCACCAAATCAGGAGGACTAGCGGTGAACACCGGGGAGCTGTTTTTT
- | TRBJ1-2 | TRBV6-5 | - | CASSYGRDYGYTF | TGTGCCAGCAGTTATGGGCGGGACTATGGCTACACCTTC
- | TRBJ1-1 | TRBV19 | - | CASLSDSLGKNTEAFF | TGTGCCAGTCTATCGGACTCACTGGGGAAAAACACTGAAGCTTTCTTT
few | TRBJ2-4 | TRBV6-1 | TRBD2 | CASSEAGSGRDIQYF | TGTGCCAGCAGTGAAGCGGGTAGCGGGAGAGACATTCAGTACTTC
- | TRBJ2-7 | TRBV10-3 | TRBD1 | CAIGRTGSYEQYF | TGTGCCATCGGCAGGACAGGGTCCTACGAGCAGTACTTC
- | TRBJ1-4 | TRBV4-1 | TRBD1 | CASSQTTGESEKLFF | TGCGCCAGCAGCCAAACGACAGGGGAGAGCGAAAAACTGTTTTTT
- | TRBJ2-2 | TRBV28 | - | CATGLGQHTGELFF | TGTGCCACGGGTCTTGGACAGCACACCGGGGAGCTGTTTTTT
- | TRBJ2-1 | TRBV7-8 | - | CASSGTGTYNEQFF | TGTGCCAGCAGCGGGACTGGAACCTACAATGAGCAGTTCTTC
- | TRBJ1-3 | TRBV2 | - | CASSESGVPGNTIYF | TGTGCCAGCAGTGAAAGCGGGGTCCCTGGAAACACCATATATTTT
- | TRBJ1-5 | TRBV19 | TRBD1 | CASSIDRGPSQPQHF | TGTGCCAGTAGTATAGACAGGGGGCCGAGTCAGCCCCAGCATTTT
- | TRBJ2-1 | TRBV5-1 | TRBD2 | CASSPGGTSGFNEQFF | TGCGCCAGCAGCCCGGGGGGGACTAGCGGGTTTAATGAGCAGTTCTTC
- | TRBJ2-1 | TRBV10-2 | - | CASTQTPYNEQFF | TGCGCCAGCACTCAAACACCTTACAATGAGCAGTTCTTC
- | TRBJ2-7 | TRBV28 | - | CASSQGPRGSHEQYF | TGTGCCAGCTCCCAGGGGCCGAGGGGGAGTCACGAGCAGTACTTC
few | TRBJ2-7 | TRBV28 | - | CASSLYQNYYEQYF | TGTGCCAGCAGTTTATATCAAAACTACTACGAGCAGTACTTC
- | TRBJ2-7 | TRBV28 | - | CATGESSYEQYF | TGTGCCACGGGAGAGAGCTCCTACGAGCAGTACTTC
few | TRBJ1-3 | TRBV10-3 | - | CAISEQKTGSWGNTIYF | TGTGCCATCAGTGAGCAAAAGACAGGATCTTGGGGAAACACCATATATTTT
- | TRBJ1-1 | TRBV7-9 | - | CASSAHRDSNTEAFF | TGTGCCAGCAGCGCACACAGGGATTCGAACACTGAAGCTTTCTTT
- | TRBJ1-1 | TRBV6-1 | - | CASSGFYGGGPLEAFF | TGTGCCAGCAGTGGGTTTTATGGGGGGGGACCCCTTGAAGCTTTCTTT
once | TRBJ1-2 | TRBV5-4 | TRBD1 | CASSLAETGGYTF | TGTGCCAGCAGCTTGGCCGAGACAGGGGGCTACACCTTC
- | TRBJ1-6 | TRBV10-3 | - | CAISVGGADSPLHF | TGTGCCATCAGTGTTGGGGGGGCTGATTCACCCCTCCACTTT
- | TRBJ1-2 | TRBV28 | - | CASSLPGGVYGYTF | TGTGCCAGCAGTCTCCCTGGAGGCGTCTATGGCTACACCTTC
once | TRBJ1-5 | TRBV28 | - | CASSLYSQPQHF | TGTGCCAGCAGTTTATATAGCCAGCCCCAGCATTTT
- | TRBJ2-2 | TRBV9 | TRBD2 | CASSVVASGDTGELFF | TGTGCCAGCAGCGTAGTAGCCAGCGGGGACACCGGGGAGCTGTTTTTT
few | TRBJ2-3 | TRBV10-1 | - | CASSESSGVWGTDTQYF | TGCGCCAGCAGTGAGTCTAGCGGAGTCTGGGGCACAGATACGCAGTATTTT